The rows below give T cell receptor beta chains drawn from one sample of a study of blood T cell repertoires in COVID-19. Assay: immunoSEQ multiplex PCR; the TCRdb copy retains only in-frame clones and omits some. This table holds tens of thousands of clones, 65% to 90% found once. Sequenced sample: peripheral blood. Every receptor here comes from a human donor in a cohort sampled during active COVID-19. Both conserved end residues are trimmed from each CDR3. Fields, in order: V gene, CDR3 protein.

V gene: TRBV4-2
CDR3 protein: ASSQRASGGATRYNEQF

V gene: TRBV28
CDR3 protein: ASSVEGGNEKLF

V gene: TRBV19
CDR3 protein: ASNLMGTGDTEAF

V gene: TRBV2
CDR3 protein: ASSVEGTDTQY

V gene: TRBV30
CDR3 protein: AWSLQGAQPQH

V gene: TRBV18
CDR3 protein: ASSRGQLATDTQY

V gene: TRBV5-4
CDR3 protein: ASSFRRGSSYNEQF

V gene: TRBV7-9
CDR3 protein: ASSVTGTSGNNEQF

V gene: TRBV6-2/TRBV6-3
CDR3 protein: ASSSNRVNQPQH

V gene: TRBV4-3
CDR3 protein: ASSRGQSSYNSPLH

V gene: TRBV6-6
CDR3 protein: ASSLTTASVPLYNEQF

V gene: TRBV5-4
CDR3 protein: ASSPLAGGPGDTQY

V gene: TRBV5-8
CDR3 protein: ASSFTRQKVGGYT

V gene: TRBV11-3
CDR3 protein: ASSLGGARGHSYEQY